The next 7 T cell receptor beta chains were all read from a single sample in a study of spatial heterogeneity in lung cancer. From the 5' RACE reads, TCRdb called clonotypes with MiXCR, one entry per CDR3 protein. The table has under 6,500 distinct CDR3 sequences, around 4.3% seen once; the top ten hold around 12%. Time point of the sample: sample taken at primary tumor resection. Here the sequenced sample was normal lung tissue next to the tumor, taken at surgery. All receptors come from a male donor with early-stage non-small cell lung cancer.

This clonotype ranks as medium-sized (0.01 to 0.1%). The gene calls are TRBV30 and TRBJ2-5; D is unclear. Between the trimmed V and J ends, which lost 6 bases and 5 bases, there was a span of 16 bases. The CDR3 length is 13 residues. Germline-derived CDR1 and CDR2 are GTSNPN and SVGIG (reference sequence). CDR3: CACFRTVRETQYF. The CDR3 DNA is TGTGCCTGCTTCCGCACGGTTAGGGAGACCCAGTACTTC.

By share of the sample, this clonotype is medium-sized. The junction differs from germline at one of its ends, possibly a read error. The chain couples TRBV18 to TRBJ2-7, with 9 bases identical to TRBD1. The CDR3 is 13 amino acids. Looked up from germline, CDR1 is KGHSH and CDR2 is LQKENI. CDR3 sequence (DNA): TGTGCCAGCGCACCGGGACAGGGAAACGAGCAGTACTTC. This sequence encodes CASAPGQGNEQYF.

The sample holds many counts of this clonotype. The chain carries TRBV29-1 and TRBJ1-5; no reliable D call. Germline CDR1 is SQVTM and CDR2 is ANQGSEA. The V gene lost 6 bases and the J gene lost 5 bases, with 14 bases spanning the gap. The CDR3 spans 13 residues. The CDR3 is CSVAEFDYQPQHF. The CDR3 nucleotides read TGCAGCGTCGCGGAGTTCGATTATCAGCCCCAGCATTTT.

The chain uses TRBV5-1 and TRBJ2-2; 10 nucleotides match TRBD1. This CDR3 has 15 amino acids. Unmatched junction bases numbered 7, after V lost 4 bases and J lost 7 bases. Germline assignment: CDR1 SGHRS and CDR2 YFSETQ. The CDR3 bases are TGCGCCAGCAGCGGGAGACAGGGGGCCGGCGGGGAGCTGTTTTTT. Its protein is CASSGRQGAGGELFF.

By frequency in the sample, this clonotype is medium-sized. V and J are TRBV7-2 and TRBJ2-7; D call uncertain. The CDR3 spans 12 residues. Looked up from germline, CDR1 is SGHTA and CDR2 is FQGNSA. V dropped 1 base and J dropped 7 bases, with 8 bases sitting between them. CDR3 DNA sequence: TGTGCCAGCAGCTTAGTCTTCCAGGAGCAGTACTTC. Translating gives CASSLVFQEQYF.

About this clonotype itself: A single base separates this from a much larger clone, so it may be a read error. This chain uses TRBV10-3 with TRBJ2-3; 8 bases map to TRBD1. In germline, CDR1 is ENHRY, CDR2 SYGVKD. The CDR3 has 21 residues. The CDR3 region is CVTLLDRGRQGTAPVEDTQYF. CDR3 nucleotides: TGTGTCACCTTACTCGATCGGGGTAGACAGGGGACAGCCCCAGTAGAAGATACGCAGTATTTT.

Worth noting for this clonotype: Since a much larger clone is just one base distant, this may be a read error. The J gene is TRBJ1-4, the V gene TRBV27; weak D call: TRBD1 (5 bases). With 0 bases removed from V and 4 bases from J, the gap between germline ends came to 9 bases. The CDR3 contains 15 residues. From germline, CDR1 is MNHEY and CDR2 SMNVEV (reference sequence). This CDR3 is CASSLSWGCNEKLFF. The DNA for the CDR3 is TGTGCCAGCAGTTTATCGTGGGGGTGTAATGAAAAACTGTTTTTT.